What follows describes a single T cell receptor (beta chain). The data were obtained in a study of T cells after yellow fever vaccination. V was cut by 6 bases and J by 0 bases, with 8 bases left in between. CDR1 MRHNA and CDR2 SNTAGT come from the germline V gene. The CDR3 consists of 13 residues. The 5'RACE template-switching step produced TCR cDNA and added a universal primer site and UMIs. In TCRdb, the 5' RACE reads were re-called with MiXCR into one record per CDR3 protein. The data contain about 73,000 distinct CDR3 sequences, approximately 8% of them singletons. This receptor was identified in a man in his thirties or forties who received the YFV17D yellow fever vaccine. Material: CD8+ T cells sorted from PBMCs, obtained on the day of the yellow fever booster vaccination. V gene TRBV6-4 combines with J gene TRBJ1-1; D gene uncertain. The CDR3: CASSLNMNTEAFF. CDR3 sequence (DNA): TGTGCCAGCAGCTTAAACATGAACACTGAAGCTTTCTTT.